The sequence of this TCR beta chain was determined in a study of control samples from healthy donors and cancer patients. Profiling relied on immunoSEQ multiplex PCR, and the TCRdb table lists in-frame clones only, not all of them. The sample holds approximately 100,000 clones, approximately 89% seen once. This clone came up once. This clonotype was obtained from a man in his thirties or forties in good health. The sequencing input was blood.

CDR3 region: CASSSSAGMNTEAFF. The CDR3 DNA is TGTGCCAGCAGCTCGAGCGCCGGTATGAACACTGAAGCTTTCTTT. V and J are TRBV7-8 and TRBJ1-1; D ambiguous. Trimming left V 4 bases short and J 0 bases short, with 12 bases between. CDR1 and CDR2 (germline): SGHVS, FQNEAQ. This CDR3 region has 15 residues.